This T cell receptor beta chain was captured by sequencing in a study of monozygotic twins with inflammatory bowel disease. TCRdb reworked the 5' RACE reads into one entry per CDR3 protein, no DNA. Reported are fewer than 200,000 distinct CDR3 sequences; the ten largest clones contain approximately 3%. Germline loops: CDR1 MNHEY, CDR2 SVGEGT. The CDR3 extends over 20 amino acids. The chain carries TRBV6-2 or TRBV6-3 and TRBJ1-5; TCRdb names TRBD1, which stays unverified in the absence of DNA. The receptor comes from a human donor with ulcerative colitis or Crohn's disease, or a healthy co-twin of an affected twin (not recorded which). Sample: blood. The CDR3 loop is CASSYGTGTFGFHSNQPQHF.